Listed below are T cell receptor beta chains from one sample, sequenced in a study of blood T cell repertoires in COVID-19. Measured with immunoSEQ multiplex PCR; TCRdb has only the in-frame clones, and not every one. The data hold roughly 200,000 clones, with about 86% observed a single time. Sequencing was carried out using peripheral blood. The receptors stem from a middle-aged man with active or convalescent COVID-19. Both conserved end residues are part of each CDR3. A row's size may be missing; if present it is once, few, many or a size class.

TRBV12-5,TRBJ2-3,-,CASGPGTQYF
TRBV2,TRBJ1-2,once,CASSEQSTNYGYTF
TRBV7-9,TRBJ1-6,-,CASSLEGDKVDF
TRBV2,TRBJ1-2,-,CASSGGGYGYTF
TRBV21-1,TRBJ2-7,-,CASGAPDGRRLYEQYF
TRBV10-2,TRBJ1-3,-,CASSDRGRWGNTIYF
TRBV27,TRBJ1-2,-,CASSFRQDTGYTF
TRBV5-5,TRBJ2-1,-,CASSLFRTVQFNEQFF
TRBV5-1,TRBJ1-6,-,CASSSQDRGDNSPLHF
TRBV6-5,TRBJ1-2,-,CASSYRDRGLGGYTF
TRBV11-3,TRBJ2-1,-,CASSSSGRRGLNEQFF
TRBV29-1,TRBJ1-1,-,CSGTTGLGTEAFF
TRBV6-2/TRBV6-3,TRBJ2-3,-,CASSSRLAGDTDTQYF
TRBV7-9,TRBJ1-1,-,CASSLADLGGTEAFF
TRBV3-1/TRBV3-2,TRBJ1-1,-,CASSQALRGGTEAFF
TRBV7-2,TRBJ1-1,-,CASSLRTGDTEAFF
TRBV18,TRBJ2-3,-,CASSLPVVTDTQYF
TRBV19,TRBJ1-5,few,CARANSPGHDATMSNQPQHF
TRBV2,TRBJ1-2,-,CASSEGLPGAYGYTF
TRBV18,TRBJ1-2,-,CASSPRGQPNYGYTF
TRBV10-3,TRBJ2-1,-,CAISEEGLLNEQFF
TRBV4-1,TRBJ2-2,-,CASSQDLGSGGELFF
TRBV2,TRBJ1-1,-,CASSRRDIAGGNTEAFF
TRBV30,TRBJ2-1,-,CAWSEDKRNEQFF
TRBV7-9,TRBJ1-5,-,CASSYGTDYSNQPQHF
TRBV18,TRBJ2-7,-,CASSPISGSREQYF
TRBV4-3,TRBJ2-6,-,CASSQAQGSSGANVLTF
TRBV5-1,TRBJ1-2,-,CASSLFAGDYGYTF
TRBV7-9,TRBJ2-7,few,CASSNEADIPFEQYF
TRBV6-5,TRBJ2-1,once,CASRPRQTSNEQFF
TRBV3-1/TRBV3-2,TRBJ1-1,-,CASSQLQGAAEAFF
TRBV6-6,TRBJ1-4,-,CASNKDRGPKKLFF
TRBV24-1,TRBJ2-1,few,CATSDSSPTGISYNEQFF
TRBV24-1,TRBJ2-3,-,CATSEIAGGDTQYF
TRBV6-5,TRBJ2-7,-,CASSPGGSYEQYF
TRBV4-1,TRBJ2-1,-,CASSQAQGAGVSEQFF
TRBV6-5,TRBJ1-2,once,CASRGTDYFYTF
TRBV5-1,TRBJ2-3,-,CASSAGEMGLTDTQYF
TRBV29-1,TRBJ1-5,-,CSVGGTSNQPQHF
TRBV5-1,TRBJ2-5,few,CASSLGDRTFQETQYF
TRBV30,TRBJ1-1,-,CAWSAMDSPNTEAFF
TRBV29-1,TRBJ2-7,-,CSVGVAGVPSYEQYF
TRBV6-2/TRBV6-3,TRBJ1-1,-,CASSYARTVMNTEAFF